This T cell receptor beta chain comes out of a study of blood T cell repertoires in COVID-19. Study-wide context: Collection of acute and convalescent COVID-19 samples took place in the United States, Italy and Spain. The analysed material was cDNA or gDNA that came from T cells, B-cell-depleted T cells, or PBMCs.

Per the original methods: Amplification from reference gene primers served as the basis for estimated nucleated cell counts. Data came from immunoSEQ multiplex PCR; TCRdb stores just in-frame clones and leaves some out. V and J calls and clone size follow that table, whereas D and trimming were derived from the DNA. The sample contains 300,000 to 400,000 clones, 75% to 90% of which appear only once. A Seattle source enrolled patients during active infection and followed them longitudinally. V shed 5 bases, J shed 0 bases, and the junction held 7 bases outside the gene matches. The CDR3 totals 16 residues. Germline-derived CDR1 and CDR2 are SGHAT and FQNNGV.

The sample taken for sequencing was peripheral blood. The rearrangement uses TRBV11-2 and TRBJ2-3; 8 bases line up with TRBD2. The clonotype was recovered from a woman aged 60-75 years with COVID-19, enrolled during active disease. CDR3 coding DNA: TGTGCCAGCAGCCTTTACGCGGGGGGTAGCACAGATACGCAGTATTTT. Protein product: CASSLYAGGSTDTQYF.